The clone carrying this TCR beta chain has at least ten counts. This entry belongs to a study of shared clonotypes between healthy human individuals. Sequenced by immunoSEQ multiplex PCR; TCRdb stores in-frame clones only, minus some. The repertoire consists of around 700,000 clones, with about three quarters occurring once and the leading ten covering 1.5% to 2%. The V gene's germline CDR1 is MDHEN and CDR2 SYDVKM. Trimming pared 6 bases from V and 3 bases from J, leaving 11 bases between. The CDR3 extends over 13 amino acids. The rearrangement uses TRBV28 and TRBJ1-2, with no clear D. Sequenced: memory CD4+ T cells sorted from blood. Noted subset: CD45RA-negative fraction. This sequence originates from a woman between 25 and 40 years old in good health. The DNA for the CDR3 is TGTGCCAGCAGGGAGGGAAGTGACTATGGCTACACCTTC. It codes for CASREGSDYGYTF.